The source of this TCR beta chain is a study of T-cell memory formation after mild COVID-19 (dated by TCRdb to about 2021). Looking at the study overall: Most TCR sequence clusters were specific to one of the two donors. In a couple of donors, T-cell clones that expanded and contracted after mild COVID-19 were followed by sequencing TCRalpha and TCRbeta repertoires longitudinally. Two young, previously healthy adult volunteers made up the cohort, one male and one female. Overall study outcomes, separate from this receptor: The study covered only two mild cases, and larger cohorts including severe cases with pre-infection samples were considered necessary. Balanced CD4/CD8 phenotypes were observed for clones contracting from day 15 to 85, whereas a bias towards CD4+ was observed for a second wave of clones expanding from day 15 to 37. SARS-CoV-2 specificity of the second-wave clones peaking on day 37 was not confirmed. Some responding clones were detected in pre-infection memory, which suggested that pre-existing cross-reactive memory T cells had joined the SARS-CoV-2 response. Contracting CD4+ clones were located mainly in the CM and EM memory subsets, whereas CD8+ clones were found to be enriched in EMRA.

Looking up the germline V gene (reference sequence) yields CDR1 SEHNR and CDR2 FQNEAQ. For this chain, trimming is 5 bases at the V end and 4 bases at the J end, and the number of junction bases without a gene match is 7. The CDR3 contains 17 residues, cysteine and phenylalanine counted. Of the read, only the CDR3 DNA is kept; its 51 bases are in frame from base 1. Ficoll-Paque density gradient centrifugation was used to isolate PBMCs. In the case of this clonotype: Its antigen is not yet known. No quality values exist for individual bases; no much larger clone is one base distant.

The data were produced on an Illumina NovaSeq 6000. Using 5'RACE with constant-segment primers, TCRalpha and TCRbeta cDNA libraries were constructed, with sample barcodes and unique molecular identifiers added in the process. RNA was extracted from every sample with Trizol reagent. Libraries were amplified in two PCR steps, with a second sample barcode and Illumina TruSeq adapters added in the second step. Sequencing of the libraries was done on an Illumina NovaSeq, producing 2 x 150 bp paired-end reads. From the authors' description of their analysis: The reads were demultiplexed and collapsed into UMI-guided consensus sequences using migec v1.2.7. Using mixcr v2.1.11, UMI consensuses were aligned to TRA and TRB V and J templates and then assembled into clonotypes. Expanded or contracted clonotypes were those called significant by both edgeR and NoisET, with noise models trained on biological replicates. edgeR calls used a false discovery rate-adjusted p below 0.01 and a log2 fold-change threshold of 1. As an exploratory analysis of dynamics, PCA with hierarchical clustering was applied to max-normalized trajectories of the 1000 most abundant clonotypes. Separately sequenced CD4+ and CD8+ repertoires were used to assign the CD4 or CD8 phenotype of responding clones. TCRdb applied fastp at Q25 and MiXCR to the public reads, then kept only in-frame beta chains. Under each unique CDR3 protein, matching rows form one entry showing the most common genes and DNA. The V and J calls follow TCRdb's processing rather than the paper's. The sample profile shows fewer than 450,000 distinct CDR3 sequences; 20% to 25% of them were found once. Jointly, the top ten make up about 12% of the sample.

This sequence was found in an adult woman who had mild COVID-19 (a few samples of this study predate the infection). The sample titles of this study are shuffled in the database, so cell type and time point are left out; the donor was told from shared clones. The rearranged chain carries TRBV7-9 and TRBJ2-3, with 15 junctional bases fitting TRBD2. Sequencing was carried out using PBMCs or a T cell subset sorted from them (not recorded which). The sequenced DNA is TGTGCCAGCAGCCCCCGGACTAGCGGGAGGGTGGCAGATACGCAGTATTTT. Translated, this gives CASSPRTSGRVADTQYF.